This is a list of T cell receptor beta chains from one sample in a study of blood T cell repertoires in COVID-19. Sequencing used immunoSEQ multiplex PCR; TCRdb keeps in-frame clones, though not all of them. This sample has more than 95,000 clones; 80% to 85% occur once, and the top ten carry roughly 15%. The sequencing sample was made of peripheral blood. These TCRs come from a woman older than 75 with acute or convalescent COVID-19. Each CDR3 is given with its conserved first and last residue. A D gene is named only where the DNA matches it firmly. The size field is filled for only some rows; it gives once, few, many or a size class.

length: 16; J: TRBJ2-1; V: TRBV7-2; size: -; D: -; DNA: TGTGCCAGCAGCTTAGGCCCCGCGGGCGCCTCGGATGAGCAGTTCTTC; CDR3: CASSLGPAGASDEQFF
length: 11; J: TRBJ2-1; V: TRBV24-1; size: few; D: -; DNA: TGTGCCACCACAGAGGGAGATGAGCAGTTCTTC; CDR3: CATTEGDEQFF
length: 14; J: TRBJ1-2; V: TRBV6-5; size: -; D: -; DNA: TGTGCCAGCAGGGGCATCCCCGTGGTCTATGGCTACACCTTC; CDR3: CASRGIPVVYGYTF
length: 15; J: TRBJ2-7; V: TRBV19; size: -; D: -; DNA: TGTGCCAGTAGTATGAGGGTCGGGAACTCCTACGAGCAGTACTTC; CDR3: CASSMRVGNSYEQYF
length: 15; J: TRBJ1-3; V: TRBV2; size: -; D: -; DNA: TGTGCCAGCACCCCAAGGGGCAGCTCTGGAAACACCATATATTTT; CDR3: CASTPRGSSGNTIYF
length: 14; J: TRBJ1-5; V: TRBV15; size: -; D: -; DNA: TGTGCCACCAGCGGGAGACAGGGCAATCAGCCCCAGCATTTT; CDR3: CATSGRQGNQPQHF
length: 13; J: TRBJ1-1; V: TRBV3-1/TRBV3-2; size: -; D: -; DNA: TGTGCCAGCAGCCAAGGGCCGAACACTGAAGCTTTCTTT; CDR3: CASSQGPNTEAFF
length: 14; J: TRBJ2-5; V: TRBV15; size: -; D: -; DNA: TGTGCCACCAGCAGAGATTGGGCAGGGAAGACCCAGTACTTC; CDR3: CATSRDWAGKTQYF
length: 14; J: TRBJ1-6; V: TRBV6-5; size: -; D: -; DNA: TGTGCCAGCACACGCGGCAGGGATAATTCACCCCTCCACTTT; CDR3: CASTRGRDNSPLHF
length: 17; J: TRBJ1-3; V: TRBV21-1; size: -; D: -; DNA: TGTGCCAGCAGCAAACCCTACTATAGTGGCTCCGGAAACACCATATATTTT; CDR3: CASSKPYYSGSGNTIYF
length: 12; J: TRBJ1-1; V: TRBV29-1; size: -; D: -; DNA: TGCAGCGTTGATAGGGGTTTCTCTGAAGCTTTCTTT; CDR3: CSVDRGFSEAFF
length: 14; J: TRBJ2-2; V: TRBV10-3; size: -; D: -; DNA: TGTGCCATCGGCCTCGGACAGCCCACCGGGGAGCTGTTTTTT; CDR3: CAIGLGQPTGELFF
length: 16; J: TRBJ1-1; V: TRBV5-1; size: -; D: -; DNA: TGCGCCAGCAGCTTGCCCCCCGGGGGGGCGACCACTGAAGCTTTCTTT; CDR3: CASSLPPGGATTEAFF
length: 15; J: TRBJ1-5; V: TRBV12-5; size: -; D: TRBD1; DNA: TGTGCTAGTGGTCCCGACAGGGTGAGCAATCAGCCCCAGCATTTT; CDR3: CASGPDRVSNQPQHF
length: 16; J: TRBJ1-6; V: TRBV11-2; size: few; D: -; DNA: TGTGCCAGCAGCTCCGTCCGAGAACAGCGGAATTCACCCCTCCACTTT; CDR3: CASSSVREQRNSPLHF
length: 17; J: TRBJ1-5; V: TRBV19; size: -; D: -; DNA: TGTGCCAGTAGTATAGATCGGGGGGGGATTGGCAATCAGCCCCAGCATTTT; CDR3: CASSIDRGGIGNQPQHF
length: 15; J: TRBJ2-5; V: TRBV14; size: -; D: TRBD2; DNA: TGTGCCAGCAGCCCAGTAGCGGGAGGACAAGAGACCCAGTACTTC; CDR3: CASSPVAGGQETQYF
length: 15; J: TRBJ2-1; V: TRBV9; size: -; D: TRBD2; DNA: TGTGCCAGCAGCCCTAGCGGGAGTGTAAGCAATGAGCAGTTCTTC; CDR3: CASSPSGSVSNEQFF
length: 12; J: TRBJ1-3; V: TRBV29-1; size: -; D: -; DNA: TGCAGCGGGTCGAGCTCTGGAAACACCATATATTTT; CDR3: CSGSSSGNTIYF
length: 13; J: TRBJ1-1; V: TRBV5-1; size: once; D: TRBD1; DNA: TGCGCCAGCAGCTTGGACAGGGGAACTGAAGCTTTCTTT; CDR3: CASSLDRGTEAFF
length: 14; J: TRBJ2-5; V: TRBV15; size: -; D: TRBD2; DNA: TGTGCCACCAGCAGAGTTGGGGGGGAAGAGACCCAGTACTTC; CDR3: CATSRVGGEETQYF
length: 15; J: TRBJ1-2; V: TRBV11-2; size: once; D: -; DNA: TGTGCCAGCAGCTTCAGCTTCACAGCCAACTATGGCTACACCTTC; CDR3: CASSFSFTANYGYTF
length: 15; J: TRBJ2-1; V: TRBV11-2; size: -; D: TRBD2; DNA: TGTGCCAGCACTCCCGGGACTAGCTTGTCCAATGAGCAGTTCTTC; CDR3: CASTPGTSLSNEQFF
length: 13; J: TRBJ2-5; V: TRBV2; size: -; D: -; DNA: TGTGCCAGCATCCCGACGGGGGAAGAGACCCAGTACTTC; CDR3: CASIPTGEETQYF
length: 14; J: TRBJ1-2; V: TRBV5-4; size: -; D: -; DNA: TGTGCCAGCAGCTTGATATTGGCAGGGGAAGGCTACACCTTC; CDR3: CASSLILAGEGYTF
length: 13; J: TRBJ1-2; V: TRBV7-9; size: few; D: -; DNA: TGTGCCAGCAGCTTAGGCCAGGCTCATGGCTACACCTTC; CDR3: CASSLGQAHGYTF
length: 11; J: TRBJ2-1; V: TRBV20-1; size: -; D: TRBD2; DNA: TGCAGGCAGTCTGCGGGAGGGGAGCAGTTCTTC; CDR3: CRQSAGGEQFF
length: 16; J: TRBJ2-1; V: TRBV7-8; size: -; D: TRBD2; DNA: TGTGCCAGCAGCTTAGCGGGGTGGAGCGGGAGAAATGAGCAGTTCTTC; CDR3: CASSLAGWSGRNEQFF
length: 14; J: TRBJ1-1; V: TRBV27; size: -; D: TRBD1; DNA: TGTGCCAGCAGTACCACAGGGGGCAACACTGAAGCTTTCTTT; CDR3: CASSTTGGNTEAFF
length: 14; J: TRBJ2-4; V: TRBV5-1; size: -; D: -; DNA: TGCGCCAGCAGCGAACAGGGAGTGGGAGACATTCAGTACTTC; CDR3: CASSEQGVGDIQYF
length: 14; J: TRBJ2-5; V: TRBV30; size: -; D: TRBD2; DNA: TGTGCCTGGACCACGGGACTAGCGGGTGAGACCCAGTACTTC; CDR3: CAWTTGLAGETQYF
length: 16; J: TRBJ1-4; V: TRBV4-1; size: -; D: TRBD1; DNA: TGCGCCAGCAGCCAGTCCGGGACAGGGTATAATGAAAAACTGTTTTTT; CDR3: CASSQSGTGYNEKLFF
length: 15; J: TRBJ1-5; V: TRBV15; size: -; D: -; DNA: TGTGCCACCAGCAGAACTTCGGGGGGGAATCAGCCCCAGCATTTT; CDR3: CATSRTSGGNQPQHF
length: 13; J: TRBJ1-2; V: TRBV7-9; size: -; D: -; DNA: TGTGCCAGCAGCCCCGTGGAGCGAGGTGGCTACACCTTC; CDR3: CASSPVERGGYTF
length: 14; J: TRBJ1-5; V: TRBV29-1; size: -; D: TRBD1; DNA: TGCAGCGTGGGGACAGGGGGAGGGAATCAGCCCCAGCATTTT; CDR3: CSVGTGGGNQPQHF
length: 13; J: TRBJ1-1; V: TRBV6-2/TRBV6-3; size: -; D: -; DNA: TGTGCCAGCAGTCGGACAAGGGGGACTGAAGCTTTCTTT; CDR3: CASSRTRGTEAFF
length: 15; J: TRBJ2-2; V: TRBV5-1; size: -; D: TRBD1; DNA: TGCGCCAGCAGCCAGGGGACAGGGGGTACCGGGGAGCTGTTTTTT; CDR3: CASSQGTGGTGELFF
length: 13; J: TRBJ2-3; V: TRBV29-1; size: -; D: -; DNA: TGCAGCGGTGAAGAGGTCCTAGCAGATACGCAGTATTTT; CDR3: CSGEEVLADTQYF
length: 15; J: TRBJ1-1; V: TRBV7-9; size: -; D: -; DNA: TGTGCCAGCAGCTTATCATCAACCGGGGGCACTGAAGCTTTCTTT; CDR3: CASSLSSTGGTEAFF
length: 12; J: TRBJ2-1; V: TRBV3-1/TRBV3-2; size: -; D: -; DNA: TGTGCCAGCAGCCGACTAGGCAATGAGCAGTTCTTC; CDR3: CASSRLGNEQFF
length: 15; J: TRBJ1-2; V: TRBV5-4; size: -; D: -; DNA: TGTGCCAGCCGAAGGGATACAAGGGGAAACTATGGCTACACCTTC; CDR3: CASRRDTRGNYGYTF